This TCR beta chain was recorded in a study of control samples from healthy donors and cancer patients (dated by TCRdb to 2020 to 2021). The library was made by the immunoSEQ multiplex PCR assay. TCRdb holds this immuneACCESS table with in-frame rearrangements only. Some clones are missing; in checked studies, unresolved V genes explain under half, and the rest has no known cause. This sample gives around 140,000 clones in total; 93% of them show up just once. The biggest ten clones account for around 5.4% of the sample. This clone was seen once. Its antigen specificity is not known. No base quality information exists; no much larger clone differs at one position. The CDR3 covers 15 residues, taking in both the cysteine and the phenylalanine. Solely the CDR3 DNA is kept, with 45 bases framed from the first base. The CDR1 and CDR2 encoded by the germline V gene are SGHDT and YYEEEE. V sheds 0 bases and J sheds 0 bases, leaving 8 bases between their ends.

Input material: blood. The rearranged segments are TRBV5-6 and TRBJ2-3; TRBD2 is perhaps the D gene, given 5 matching bases. The clonotype comes from a man younger than 35 in good health. Here the CDR3 is given as CASSLGLASTDTQYF. Read as DNA, the sequence is TGTGCCAGCAGCTTGGGGCTAGCTAGCACAGATACGCAGTATTTT.